A selection of T cell receptor beta chains follows, all from one sample in a study of regulatory T cells in long-lasting Graves disease. Using its own MiXCR run on the multiplex PCR reads, TCRdb lists one record per CDR3 protein. The sample lists approximately 400,000 distinct CDR3 sequences; 12% were seen once. These records were also assigned to another study, of T cells in Graves' hyperthyroidism and ophthalmopathy.

The sample here was peripheral blood mononuclear cells (PBMCs), taken at new diagnosis, from a patient treated with antithyroid drugs. The receptors originated from a woman aged 18-30 years with Graves disease. Each CDR3 is given with its conserved first and last residue. The D gene is left open where the match is weak. Size values are once, few and many counts, or a class for expanded clones, and some rows have none.

CDR3nt: TGTGCCAGCAGTTATAAAGCGGGACTAAATGAGCAGTTCTTC; CDR3aa: CASSYKAGLNEQFF; abundance: many; v_gene: TRBV27; j_gene: TRBJ2-1; d_gene: TRBD2
CDR3nt: TGTGCCAGCAGCTTAGGGCAGATGAACACTGAAGCTTTCTTT; CDR3aa: CASSLGQMNTEAFF; abundance: many; v_gene: TRBV7-2; j_gene: TRBJ1-1; d_gene: -
CDR3nt: TGTGCCACTCGACAGGGGGCGTTAACTGAAGCTTTCTTT; CDR3aa: CATRQGALTEAFF; abundance: many; v_gene: TRBV12-3/TRBV12-4; j_gene: TRBJ1-1; d_gene: TRBD1
CDR3nt: TGTGCCAGCATGAGGGGGCGGAGCACCGGGGAGCTGTTTTTT; CDR3aa: CASMRGRSTGELFF; abundance: few; v_gene: TRBV4-2; j_gene: TRBJ2-2; d_gene: TRBD1
CDR3nt: TGCAGTGCTAGAGCCGGCGGGTATACGAACACCGGGGAGCTGTTTTTT; CDR3aa: CSARAGGYTNTGELFF; abundance: many; v_gene: TRBV20-1; j_gene: TRBJ2-2; d_gene: -
CDR3nt: TGCGCCAGCAGCTCAAGGACTAGCGGGGAAGAGACCCAGTACTTC; CDR3aa: CASSSRTSGEETQYF; abundance: -; v_gene: TRBV5-1; j_gene: TRBJ2-5; d_gene: TRBD2
CDR3nt: TGTGCCAGCAGTATTAGCGGGAGGGCCACCGGGGAGCTGTTTTTT; CDR3aa: CASSISGRATGELFF; abundance: many; v_gene: TRBV12-3/TRBV12-4; j_gene: TRBJ2-2; d_gene: TRBD2
CDR3nt: TGTGCCAGCAGTTACTCACGGGAGTCGAATAATGAGCAGTTCTTC; CDR3aa: CASSYSRESNNEQFF; abundance: many; v_gene: TRBV6-2/TRBV6-3; j_gene: TRBJ2-1; d_gene: -
CDR3nt: TGTGCCAGCAGAAGAGACAGTCCGGGGACCGGGGAGCTGTTTTTT; CDR3aa: CASRRDSPGTGELFF; abundance: many; v_gene: TRBV6-1; j_gene: TRBJ2-2; d_gene: -
CDR3nt: TGTGCCAGCAGTTTACCGGGACTAGCGGGAGGAAGGTCCTACGAGCAGTACTTC; CDR3aa: CASSLPGLAGGRSYEQYF; abundance: many; v_gene: TRBV28; j_gene: TRBJ2-7; d_gene: TRBD2
CDR3nt: TGCGCCAGCAGCCAAGATATGAACACTGAAGCTTTCTTT; CDR3aa: CASSQDMNTEAFF; abundance: -; v_gene: TRBV4-3; j_gene: TRBJ1-1; d_gene: -
CDR3nt: TGCAGTGCTAGAAGAGGACAACTAGGGCCACCCCTCCACTTT; CDR3aa: CSARRGQLGPPLHF; abundance: few; v_gene: TRBV20-1; j_gene: TRBJ1-6; d_gene: -
CDR3nt: TGTGCCAGCAGTTACTCGTCCGTCAGCTCCTACAATGAGCAGTTCTTC; CDR3aa: CASSYSSVSSYNEQFF; abundance: -; v_gene: TRBV6-5; j_gene: TRBJ2-1; d_gene: -
CDR3nt: TGTGCCAGCAGCCGGACTAGCGGGAGTGACCAATTCTACAATGAGCAGTTCTTC; CDR3aa: CASSRTSGSDQFYNEQFF; abundance: many; v_gene: TRBV7-2; j_gene: TRBJ2-1; d_gene: TRBD2
CDR3nt: TGCAGTGCTAATTCAGGGGGATTCACTGAAGCTTTCTTT; CDR3aa: CSANSGGFTEAFF; abundance: many; v_gene: TRBV20-1; j_gene: TRBJ1-1; d_gene: TRBD1
CDR3nt: TGCGCCAGCAGCCAAGATCTGAACAGGGATCAGCAGTTCTTC; CDR3aa: CASSQDLNRDQQFF; abundance: many; v_gene: TRBV4-1; j_gene: TRBJ2-1; d_gene: -
CDR3nt: TGTGCCAGCAAGAAGACAGGGCTAAATCAGCCCCAGCATTTT; CDR3aa: CASKKTGLNQPQHF; abundance: many; v_gene: TRBV6-2/TRBV6-3; j_gene: TRBJ1-5; d_gene: TRBD1
CDR3nt: TGTGCCAGCAGCTCAAGACAGGACGGTCAGCCCCAGCATTTT; CDR3aa: CASSSRQDGQPQHF; abundance: -; v_gene: TRBV13; j_gene: TRBJ1-5; d_gene: -
CDR3nt: TGTGCCAGCAGTCCCTCGGGGGGGCCCGGGGATACGCAGTATTTT; CDR3aa: CASSPSGGPGDTQYF; abundance: many; v_gene: TRBV12-3/TRBV12-4; j_gene: TRBJ2-3; d_gene: TRBD2
CDR3nt: TGTGCCAGCAGCTGGGGTCGTCGGGGAACAGAGACCCAGTACTTC; CDR3aa: CASSWGRRGTETQYF; abundance: -; v_gene: TRBV5-4; j_gene: TRBJ2-5; d_gene: -